This T cell receptor beta chain originates from a study of blood T cell repertoires in COVID-19. The overall study: Collection of acute and convalescent COVID-19 samples took place in the United States, Italy and Spain. PBMCs, B-cell-depleted T cells, or T cells provided the cDNA or gDNA that made up the material.

There are 13 residues in the CDR3. Germline V gene sequence: CDR1 MDHEN, CDR2 SYDVKM. Sequencing used immunoSEQ multiplex PCR; TCRdb keeps in-frame clones, though not all of them. The sample shows 350,000 or so clones, roughly 86% of them seen only once. The study assigned cohorts using participant-reported clinical history. Exposed enrollees encountered a COVID-19 case at some point within 2 weeks before study entry. A word on this clone: Sequence at one end of the junction differs from germline and may be a read error.

This sequence was found in a woman aged 25 to 39 who had been exposed to COVID-19. The material sequenced was PBMCs or T cells enriched from blood (not recorded which). V is TRBV28 and J is TRBJ2-7, with TRBD2 identical over 7 bases. The CDR3 region is CTSRHGLAYEQYF. The CDR3 DNA sequence: TGTACCAGCAGACACGGACTAGCCTACGAGCAGTACTTC. Full variable domain (missing parts from reference TRBV28 and TRBJ2-7): DVKVTQSSRYLVKRTGEKVFLECVQDMDHENMFWYRQDPGLGLRLIYFSYDVKMKEKGDIPEGYSVSREKKERFSLILESASTNQTSMYLCTSRHGLAYEQYFGPGTRLTVT.